The clone carrying this T cell receptor beta chain was seen repeatedly, ten times or more. The entry originates in a study of molecular identifiers for immune sequencing clone quantification. TCRdb processed the PCR reads anew with MiXCR; each CDR3 protein has one entry. The table records about half a million distinct CDR3 sequences, about a quarter of them present only once. V lost 4 bases and J 5 bases, leaving 11 bases between the germline ends. This CDR3 is built from 13 residues. Germline V gene data show CDR1 as SEHNR and CDR2 as FQNEAQ (reference sequence). The chain joins TRBV7-9 to TRBJ1-1, with D possibly TRBD1 on 6 matching bases. What was sequenced was naive CD8+ T cells from blood, with Jurkat cell RNA spiked in. Specified subset: FACS-sorted CD8+CD4-CCR7+CD45RA+ naive T cells. The sequence was collected from a human donor in good health. Some libraries in this study had Jurkat cell RNA spiked in. DNA for the CDR3: TGTGCCAGCAGCTCTACAGGGAAGACTGAAGCTTTCTTT. It specifies CASSSTGKTEAFF.